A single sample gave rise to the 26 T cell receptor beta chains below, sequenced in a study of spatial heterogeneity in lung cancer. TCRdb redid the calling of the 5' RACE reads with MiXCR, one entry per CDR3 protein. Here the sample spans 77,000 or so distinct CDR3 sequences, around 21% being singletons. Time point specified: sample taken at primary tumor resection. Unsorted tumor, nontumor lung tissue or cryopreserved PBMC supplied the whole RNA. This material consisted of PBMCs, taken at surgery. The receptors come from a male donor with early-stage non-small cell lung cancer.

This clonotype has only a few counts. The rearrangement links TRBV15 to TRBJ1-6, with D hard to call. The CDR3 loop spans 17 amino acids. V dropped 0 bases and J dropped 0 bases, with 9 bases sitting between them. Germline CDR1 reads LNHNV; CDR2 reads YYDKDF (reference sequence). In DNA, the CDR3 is TGTGCCACCAGCAGAGATCTTTCCAGCTCCTATAATTCACCCCTCCACTTT. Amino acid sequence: CATSRDLSSSYNSPLHF.

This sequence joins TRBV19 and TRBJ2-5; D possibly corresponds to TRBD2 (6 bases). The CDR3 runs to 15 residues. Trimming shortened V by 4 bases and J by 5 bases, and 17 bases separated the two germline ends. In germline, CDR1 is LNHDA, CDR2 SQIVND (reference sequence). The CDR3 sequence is CASSKWSATRETQYF. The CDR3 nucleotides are TGTGCCAGTAGTAAATGGTCGGCGACTAGGGAGACCCAGTACTTC.

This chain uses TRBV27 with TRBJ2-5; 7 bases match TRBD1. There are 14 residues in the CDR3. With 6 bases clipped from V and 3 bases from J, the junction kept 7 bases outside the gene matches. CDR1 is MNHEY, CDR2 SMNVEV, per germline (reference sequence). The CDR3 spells CASRLTGREETQYF. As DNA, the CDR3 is TGTGCCAGCAGGCTGACAGGGCGGGAAGAGACCCAGTACTTC.

The CDR3 reads CASSSSLTHLTDEQFF. The CDR3 DNA follows: TGTGCCAGCAGCTCCTCTCTGACCCACCTGACAGATGAGCAGTTCTTC. The V gene is TRBV7-9, the J gene TRBJ2-1; TRBD1 is a possible D gene (5 bases). V lost 4 bases, J lost 8 bases, and 21 bases lay in between. This CDR3 region has 16 residues. Germline CDR1 is SEHNR and CDR2 is FQNEAQ (reference sequence). The variable domain in full, with the rest retrieved from reference TRBV7-9 and TRBJ2-1, is DTGVSQNPRHKITKRGQNVTFRCDPISEHNRLYWYRQTLGQGPEFLTYFQNEAQLEKSRLLSDRFSAERPKGSFSTLEIQRTEQGDSAMYLCASSSSLTHLTDEQFFGPGTRLTVL.

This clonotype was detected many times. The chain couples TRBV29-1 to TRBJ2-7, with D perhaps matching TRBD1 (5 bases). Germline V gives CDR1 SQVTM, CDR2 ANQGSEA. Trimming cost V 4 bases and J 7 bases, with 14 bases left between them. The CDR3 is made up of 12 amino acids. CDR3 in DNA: TGCAGCGTTGTACAGGCCTTGGGGGAGCAGTACTTC. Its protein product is CSVVQALGEQYF.

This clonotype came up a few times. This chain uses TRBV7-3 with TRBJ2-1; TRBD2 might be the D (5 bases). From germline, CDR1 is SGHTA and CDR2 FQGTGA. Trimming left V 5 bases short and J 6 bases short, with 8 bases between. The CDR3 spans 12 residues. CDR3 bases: TGTGCCAGCAGCCCGAGCGGCAATGAGCAGTTCTTC. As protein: CASSPSGNEQFF.

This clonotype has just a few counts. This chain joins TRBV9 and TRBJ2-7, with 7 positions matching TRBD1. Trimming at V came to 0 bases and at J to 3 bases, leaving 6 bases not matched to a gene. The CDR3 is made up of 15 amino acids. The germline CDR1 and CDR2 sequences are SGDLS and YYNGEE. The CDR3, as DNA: TGTGCCAGCAGCGTAGGGCAGGGGGTAAACTACGAGCAGTACTTC. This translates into CASSVGQGVNYEQYF.

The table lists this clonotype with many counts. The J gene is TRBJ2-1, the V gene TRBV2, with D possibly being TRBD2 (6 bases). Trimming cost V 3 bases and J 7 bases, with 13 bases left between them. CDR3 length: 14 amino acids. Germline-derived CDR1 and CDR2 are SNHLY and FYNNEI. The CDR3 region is CASSEDSSVNEQFF. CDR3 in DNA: TGTGCCAGCAGTGAGGACTCTAGCGTTAATGAGCAGTTCTTC.

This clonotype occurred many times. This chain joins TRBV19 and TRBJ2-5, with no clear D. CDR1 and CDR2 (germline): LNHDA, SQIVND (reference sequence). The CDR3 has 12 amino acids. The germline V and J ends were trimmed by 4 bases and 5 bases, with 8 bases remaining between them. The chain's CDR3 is CASSKIAETQYF. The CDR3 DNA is TGTGCCAGTAGTAAGATCGCGGAGACCCAGTACTTC.

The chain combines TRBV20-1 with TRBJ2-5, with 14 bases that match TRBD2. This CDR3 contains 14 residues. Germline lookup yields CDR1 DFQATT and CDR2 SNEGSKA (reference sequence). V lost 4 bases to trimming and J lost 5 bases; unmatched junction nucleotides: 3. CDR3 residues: CSATRTSGGETQYF. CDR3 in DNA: TGCAGTGCTACTAGGACTAGCGGGGGGGAGACCCAGTACTTC.

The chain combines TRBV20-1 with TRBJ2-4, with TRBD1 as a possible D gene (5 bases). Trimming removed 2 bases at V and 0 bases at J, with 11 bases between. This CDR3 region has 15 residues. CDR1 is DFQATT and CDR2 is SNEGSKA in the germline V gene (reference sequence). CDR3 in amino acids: CSARSDSVAKNIQYF. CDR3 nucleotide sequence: TGCAGTGCTAGATCCGACAGCGTAGCCAAAAACATTCAGTACTTC.

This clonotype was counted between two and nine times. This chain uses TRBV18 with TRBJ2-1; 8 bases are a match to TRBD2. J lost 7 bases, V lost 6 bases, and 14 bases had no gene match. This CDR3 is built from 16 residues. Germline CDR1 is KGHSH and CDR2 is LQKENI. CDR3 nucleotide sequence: TGTGCCAGCTCTCCCTTAGCCAGCGGGAGAAAAAATGAGCAGTTCTTC. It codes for CASSPLASGRKNEQFF.

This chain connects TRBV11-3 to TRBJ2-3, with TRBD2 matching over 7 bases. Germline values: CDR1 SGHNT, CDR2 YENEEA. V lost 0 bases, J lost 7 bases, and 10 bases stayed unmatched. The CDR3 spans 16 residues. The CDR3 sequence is CASSLDGDYSPHTQYF. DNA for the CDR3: TGTGCCAGCAGCTTAGATGGGGACTACTCCCCACATACGCAGTATTTT. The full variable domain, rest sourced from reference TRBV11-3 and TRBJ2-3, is EAGVVQSPRYKIIEKKQPVAFWCNPISGHNTLYWYLQNLGQGPELLIRYENEEAVDDSQLPKDRFSAERLKGVDSTLKIQPAELGDSAVYLCASSLDGDYSPHTQYFGPGTRLTVL.

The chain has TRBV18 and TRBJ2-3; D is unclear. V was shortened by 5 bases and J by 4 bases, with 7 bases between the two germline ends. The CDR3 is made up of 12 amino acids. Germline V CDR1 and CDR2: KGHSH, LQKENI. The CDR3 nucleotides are TGTGCCAGCTCATTCGACCCAGATACGCAGTATTTT. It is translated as CASSFDPDTQYF.

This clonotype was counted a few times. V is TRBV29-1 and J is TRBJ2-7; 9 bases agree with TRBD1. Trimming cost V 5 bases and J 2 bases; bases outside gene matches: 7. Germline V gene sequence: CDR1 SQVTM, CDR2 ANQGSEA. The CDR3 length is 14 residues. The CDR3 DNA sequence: TGCAGCGTTACACAGGGGGCGACCCCCTACGAGCAGTACTTC. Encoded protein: CSVTQGATPYEQYF.

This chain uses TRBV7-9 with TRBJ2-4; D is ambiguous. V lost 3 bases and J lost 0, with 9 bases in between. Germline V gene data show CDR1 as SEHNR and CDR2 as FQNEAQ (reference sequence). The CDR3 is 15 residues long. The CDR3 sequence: CASSFSRLAKNIQYF. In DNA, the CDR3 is TGTGCCAGCAGCTTTAGCAGACTAGCCAAAAACATTCAGTACTTC.

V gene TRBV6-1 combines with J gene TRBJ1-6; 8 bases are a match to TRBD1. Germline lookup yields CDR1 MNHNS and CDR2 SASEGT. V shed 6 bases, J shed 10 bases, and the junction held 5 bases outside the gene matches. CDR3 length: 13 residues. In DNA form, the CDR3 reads TGTGCCAGCAGCCTCGACAGGGGATCACCCCTCCACTTT. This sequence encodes CASSLDRGSPLHF.

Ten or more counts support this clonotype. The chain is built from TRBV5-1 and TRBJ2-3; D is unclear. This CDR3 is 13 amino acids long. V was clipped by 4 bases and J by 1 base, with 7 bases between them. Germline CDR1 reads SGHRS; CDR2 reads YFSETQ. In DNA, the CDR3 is TGCGCCAGCAGCATTCCAGGCACAGATACGCAGTATTTT. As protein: CASSIPGTDTQYF.

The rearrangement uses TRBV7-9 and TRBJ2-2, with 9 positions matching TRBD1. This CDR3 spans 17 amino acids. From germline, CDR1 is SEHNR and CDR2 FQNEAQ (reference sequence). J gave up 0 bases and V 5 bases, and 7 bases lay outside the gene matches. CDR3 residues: CASSPRDRAANTGELFF. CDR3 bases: TGTGCCAGCAGCCCCAGGGACAGGGCCGCGAACACCGGGGAGCTGTTTTTT.

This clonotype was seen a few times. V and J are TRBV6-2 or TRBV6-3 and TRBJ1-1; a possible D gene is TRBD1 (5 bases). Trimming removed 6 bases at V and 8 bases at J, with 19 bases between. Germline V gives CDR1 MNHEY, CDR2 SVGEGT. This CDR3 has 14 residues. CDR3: CASSPGHASIEAFF. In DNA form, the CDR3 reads TGTGCCAGCAGCCCAGGACACGCCTCCATCGAAGCTTTCTTT.

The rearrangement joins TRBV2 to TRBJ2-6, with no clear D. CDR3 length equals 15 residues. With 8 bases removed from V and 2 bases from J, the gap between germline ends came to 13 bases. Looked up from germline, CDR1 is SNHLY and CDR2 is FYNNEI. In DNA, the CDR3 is TGTGCCAGCCTCGTGGTACGGGCTGGGGCCAACGTCCTGACTTTC. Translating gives CASLVVRAGANVLTF. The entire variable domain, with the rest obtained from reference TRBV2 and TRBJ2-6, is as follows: EPEVTQTPSHQVTQMGQEVILRCVPISNHLYFYWYRQILGQKVEFLVSFYNNEISEKSEIFDDQFSVERPDGSNFTLKIRSTKLEDSAMYFCASLVVRAGANVLTFGAGSRLTVL.

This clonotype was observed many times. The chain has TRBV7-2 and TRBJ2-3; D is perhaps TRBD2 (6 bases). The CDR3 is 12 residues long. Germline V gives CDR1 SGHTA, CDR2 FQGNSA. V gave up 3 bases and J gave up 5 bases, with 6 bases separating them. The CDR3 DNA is TGTGCCAGCAGCTTTAGCGGAGATACGCAGTATTTT. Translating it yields CASSFSGDTQYF.

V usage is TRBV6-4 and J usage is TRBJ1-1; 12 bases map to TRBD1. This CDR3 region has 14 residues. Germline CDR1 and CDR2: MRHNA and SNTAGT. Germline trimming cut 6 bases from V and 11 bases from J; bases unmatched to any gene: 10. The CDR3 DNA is TGTGCCAGCAGACCTACGGGACAGGGGGCAGCGGCTTTCTTT. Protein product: CASRPTGQGAAAFF.

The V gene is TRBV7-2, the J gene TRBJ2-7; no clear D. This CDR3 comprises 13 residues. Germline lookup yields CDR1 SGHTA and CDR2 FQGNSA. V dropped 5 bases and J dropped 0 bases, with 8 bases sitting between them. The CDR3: CASSPPSSYEQYF. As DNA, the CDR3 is TGTGCCAGCAGCCCTCCGAGCTCCTACGAGCAGTACTTC.

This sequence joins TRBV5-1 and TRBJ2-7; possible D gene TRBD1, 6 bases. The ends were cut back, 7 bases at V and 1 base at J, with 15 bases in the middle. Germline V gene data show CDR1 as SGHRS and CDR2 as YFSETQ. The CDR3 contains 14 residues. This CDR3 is CASAQGSDSYEQYF. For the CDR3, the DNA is TGCGCCAGCGCCCAGGGGTCAGATTCCTACGAGCAGTACTTC. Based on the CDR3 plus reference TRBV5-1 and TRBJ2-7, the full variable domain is KAGVTQTPRYLIKTRGQQVTLSCSPISGHRSVSWYQQTPGQGLQFLFEYFSETQRNKGNFPGRFSGRQFSNSRSEMNVSTLELGDSALYLCASAQGSDSYEQYFGPGTRLTVT.

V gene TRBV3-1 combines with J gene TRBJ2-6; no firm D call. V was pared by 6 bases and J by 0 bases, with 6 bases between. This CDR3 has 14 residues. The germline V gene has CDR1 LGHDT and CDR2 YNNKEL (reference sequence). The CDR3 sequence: CASRLSSGANVLTF. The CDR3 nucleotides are TGTGCCAGCAGACTTAGCTCTGGGGCCAACGTCCTGACTTTC.